The clone carrying this TCR beta chain was seen a few times. Its antigen is undetermined. The CDR3 is 16 amino acids. Germline assignment: CDR1 LGHNA and CDR2 YSLEER. V shed 0 bases and J 5 bases; nucleotides not matched to a gene: 7. This entry comes from a study of cytomegalovirus exposure and HLA in healthy donors. Overall study context: A preliminary data release comprised 70 million to 95 million unique TCRs obtained from HLA-typed donors. Within the Caucasian-associated ancestry cluster were roughly 81% of the approximately 400 genotyped donors.

Study observations and caveats: Indistinguishable V segments such as TRBV6-2 and TRBV6-3 were excluded.

PCR was performed using 60 Vbeta and 13 Jbeta primers. In the original analysis: Per a later analysis, the number of unique TCR beta chains was roughly 80 million, of which about 11 million were shared. Assay: immunoSEQ multiplex PCR; the TCRdb copy retains only in-frame clones and omits some. V and J calls and clone size are as listed in that table; D and trimming were resolved from the DNA. The data contain some 180,000 clones, around 80% of them singletons. The sample taken for sequencing was PBMCs. The receptor's source is a woman in her sixties or seventies in good health and CMV-seropositive. The V and J genes are TRBV4-3 and TRBJ1-5; 7 nucleotides align to TRBD1. DNA for the CDR3: TGCGCCAGCAGCCAAGAGTGGGACAGCGGATATCAGCCCCAGCATTTT. Translated: CASSQEWDSGYQPQHF.